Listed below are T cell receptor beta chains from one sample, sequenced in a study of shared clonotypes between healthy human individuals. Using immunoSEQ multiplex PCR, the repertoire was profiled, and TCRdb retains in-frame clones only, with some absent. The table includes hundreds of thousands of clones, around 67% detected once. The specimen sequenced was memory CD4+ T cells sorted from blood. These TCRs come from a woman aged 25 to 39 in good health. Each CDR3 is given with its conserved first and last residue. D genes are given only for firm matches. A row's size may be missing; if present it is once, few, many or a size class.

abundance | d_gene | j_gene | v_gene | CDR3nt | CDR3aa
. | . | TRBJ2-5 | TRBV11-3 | TGTGCCAGCAGCTTAGGCTTTGCAGAGACCCAGTACTTC | CASSLGFAETQYF
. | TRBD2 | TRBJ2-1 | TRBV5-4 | TGTGCCAGCAGCTTCCCTAGCGGGAGGGCCAGTGAGCAGTTCTTC | CASSFPSGRASEQFF
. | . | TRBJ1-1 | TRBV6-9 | TGTGCCAGTGAGAGGAACACTGAAGCTTTCTTT | CASERNTEAFF
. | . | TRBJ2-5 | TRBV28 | TGTGCCAGCAGCCCCGGGGCCGAAGAGACCCAGTACTTC | CASSPGAEETQYF
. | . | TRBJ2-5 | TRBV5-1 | TGCGCCAGCAGCCCCTCGGCTGAGGAGACCCAGTACTTC | CASSPSAEETQYF
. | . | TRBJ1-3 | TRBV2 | TGTGCCAGCAGTGTGTGGCTCCGGGTCGATTTT | CASSVWLRVDF
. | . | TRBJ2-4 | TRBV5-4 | TGTGCCAGCAGCTTGGATCGGGGATGGGCCAAAAACATTCAGTACTTC | CASSLDRGWAKNIQYF
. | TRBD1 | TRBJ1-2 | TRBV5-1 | TGCGCCAGCAGCTTGCACGGGACAGGGAACTATGGCTACACCTTC | CASSLHGTGNYGYTF
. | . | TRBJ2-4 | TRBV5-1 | TGCGCCAGCAGCTTGGTGGGTACCAAAAACATTCAGTACTTC | CASSLVGTKNIQYF
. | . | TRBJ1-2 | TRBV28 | TGTGCCAGCAGTTTTCGCGTTAAGACAGTACAAGCTAACTATGGCTACACCTTC | CASSFRVKTVQANYGYTF
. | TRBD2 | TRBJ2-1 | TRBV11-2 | TGTGCCAGCAGCAGAATAGCGGGAAGACCCTACAATGAGCAGTTCTTC | CASSRIAGRPYNEQFF
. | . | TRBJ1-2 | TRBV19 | TGTGCCACCTCTGAAGTCCTAGCTAACTATGGCTACACCTTC | CATSEVLANYGYTF
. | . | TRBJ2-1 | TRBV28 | TGTGCCAGCAGGGATGCACTAGGTCTCAATGAGCAGTTCTTC | CASRDALGLNEQFF
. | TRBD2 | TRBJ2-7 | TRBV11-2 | TGTGCCAGCAGCTACCAGTCGGGAGGCTCAGTCGAGCAGTACTTC | CASSYQSGGSVEQYF
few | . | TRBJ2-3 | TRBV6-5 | TGTGCCAGCAGTTACTCGCTAACGCACATCAGCGATACGCAGTATTTT | CASSYSLTHISDTQYF
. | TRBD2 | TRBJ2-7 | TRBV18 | TGTGCCAGCTCACCACCGGGCGGGAGCTCCTACGAGCAGTACTTC | CASSPPGGSSYEQYF
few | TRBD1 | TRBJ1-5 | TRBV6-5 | TGTGCCAGCAGTTCCGGACAGGGCAATCAGCCCCAGCATTTT | CASSSGQGNQPQHF
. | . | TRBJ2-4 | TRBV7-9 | TGTGCCAGCAGCCGACAGGGAGGGCTCGGAAACATTCAGTACTTC | CASSRQGGLGNIQYF
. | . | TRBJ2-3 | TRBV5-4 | TGTGCCAGCAGCTTAGGGGGAGCGAGAACTAGCACAGATACGCAGTATTTT | CASSLGGARTSTDTQYF
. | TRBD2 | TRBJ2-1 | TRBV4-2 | TGTGCCAGCAGCCAAGCTGGCGGGAGGGCCGAGAATGAGCAGTTCTTC | CASSQAGGRAENEQFF
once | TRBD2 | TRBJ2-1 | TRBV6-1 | TGTGCCAGCAGGAGTACTAGCGGGAGGGCCACTGAGCAGTTCTTC | CASRSTSGRATEQFF
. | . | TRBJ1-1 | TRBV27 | TGTGCCAGCAGTTTATCGAGTCGTCGGGCCCCCGCGAACACTGAAGCTTTCTTT | CASSLSSRRAPANTEAFF
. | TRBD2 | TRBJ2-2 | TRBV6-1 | TGTGCCAGCAGTTTAGCGGGAACTGGCACCGGGGAGCTGTTTTTT | CASSLAGTGTGELFF
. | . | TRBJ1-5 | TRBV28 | TGTGCCAGCAGTTCCCCCATCCATCAGCCCCAGCATTTT | CASSSPIHQPQHF
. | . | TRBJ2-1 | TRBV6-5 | TGTGCCAGCAGCCTTCGGGACACCGTTTGGGATGAGCAGTTCTTC | CASSLRDTVWDEQFF
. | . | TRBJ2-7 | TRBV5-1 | TGCGCCAGCAGCTTGGCCGGGGGAGTTTACGAGCAGTACTTC | CASSLAGGVYEQYF